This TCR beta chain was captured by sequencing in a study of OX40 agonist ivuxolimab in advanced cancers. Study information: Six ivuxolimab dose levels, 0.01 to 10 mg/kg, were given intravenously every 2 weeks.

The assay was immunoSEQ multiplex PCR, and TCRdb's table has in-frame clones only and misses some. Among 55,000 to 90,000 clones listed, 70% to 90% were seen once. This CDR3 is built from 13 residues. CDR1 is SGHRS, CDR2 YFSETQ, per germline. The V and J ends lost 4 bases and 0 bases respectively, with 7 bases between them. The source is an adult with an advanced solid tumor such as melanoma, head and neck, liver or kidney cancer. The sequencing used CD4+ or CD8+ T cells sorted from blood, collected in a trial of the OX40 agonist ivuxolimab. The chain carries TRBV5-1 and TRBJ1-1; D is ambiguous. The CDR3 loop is CASSKALNTEAFF. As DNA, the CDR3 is TGCGCCAGCAGCAAAGCCCTGAACACTGAAGCTTTCTTT.